One sample yielded the 21 T cell receptor beta chains listed below, sequenced in a study of CD8 T cells in ankylosing spondylitis. Study conclusions and caveats: The study identified a TCR beta motif of fewer than 10 highly homologous variants that appeared characteristic of ankylosing spondylitis blood.

TCRdb fed the 5' RACE reads into MiXCR, producing one record per CDR3 protein. The sample lists approximately 520,000 distinct CDR3 sequences, about 5% occurring once. Their target antigens are unknown. The sample comprised blood, either unsorted or a sorted T cell fraction (not recorded which). These receptors all stem from a male donor with ankylosing spondylitis.

This clonotype was observed at least ten times. The chain employs TRBV9 and TRBJ2-5; tentatively, D is TRBD1 (5 bases). CDR1 is SGDLS and CDR2 is YYNGEE in the germline V gene. The CDR3 is 13 residues long. V was trimmed by 2 bases and J by 0 bases, leaving 5 bases between them. The CDR3 region has the DNA TGTGCCAGCAGCGTCAGGGACCAAGAGACCCAGTACTTC. It translates to CASSVRDQETQYF.

J is TRBJ2-7 and V is TRBV10-3; 8 bases fit TRBD2. Germline lookup yields CDR1 ENHRY and CDR2 SYGVKD. The CDR3 extends over 14 amino acids. The junction had 4 bases not matched to a gene; V was cut back by 3 bases and J by 3 bases. DNA for the CDR3: TGTGCCATCAGTGAAGCGGGAGAGGGCTACGAGCAGTACTTC. Its translation is CAISEAGEGYEQYF.

The table lists this clonotype with a few counts. The V and J genes are TRBV9 and TRBJ2-1; the match to TRBD2 covers 9 bases. Germline V gives CDR1 SGDLS, CDR2 YYNGEE. Trimming at V came to 0 bases and at J to 0 bases, leaving 10 bases not matched to a gene. The CDR3 consists of 19 residues. CDR3 protein: CASSVVGSGGPSSYNEQFF. For the CDR3, the DNA is TGTGCCAGCAGCGTAGTCGGTAGCGGGGGCCCTAGCTCCTACAATGAGCAGTTCTTC.

This clonotype showed up just a few times. V and J are TRBV12-3 or TRBV12-4 and TRBJ2-3; TRBD2 might be the D (5 bases). Trimming removed 6 bases at V and 0 bases at J, with 13 bases between. This CDR3 region has 15 residues. The chain's CDR3 is CASSPVSGSTDTQYF. Written as DNA, the CDR3 is TGTGCCAGCAGCCCCGTCAGCGGAAGCACAGATACGCAGTATTTT.

In its sample, this clonotype was seen a few times. The chain uses TRBV6-1 and TRBJ1-5, with D unclear. Trimming cost V 2 bases and J 7 bases, with 9 bases left between them. The CDR3 is 13 residues long. Germline lookup yields CDR1 MNHNS and CDR2 SASEGT. The CDR3 protein is CASSEMMEQPQHF. The CDR3 bases are TGTGCCAGCAGTGAAATGATGGAACAGCCCCAGCATTTT.

This clonotype was seen repeatedly, ten times or more. The CDR3 bases are TGTGCCAGCAGTCCCAGGGTGGACAATCAGCCCCAGCATTTT. Its protein product is CASSPRVDNQPQHF. This sequence joins TRBV12-3 or TRBV12-4 and TRBJ1-5, with D tentatively TRBD1 (5 bases). Trimming stripped 5 bases from V and 3 bases from J, with 11 bases between. The CDR3 length is 14 residues.

This clonotype was recorded many times. Here the CDR3 DNA reads TGCGCCAGCAGCTTGGTGGCAGTCAGAGAGACCCAGTACTTC. This encodes CASSLVAVRETQYF. The gene calls are TRBV5-1 and TRBJ2-5; the D is unclear. The V end was cut by 0 bases, the J end by 4 bases, with 10 bases between. The germline V gene has CDR1 SGHRS and CDR2 YFSETQ. The CDR3 sequence is 14 residues long.

This clonotype has a handful of counts. The CDR3, as DNA: TGCAGTGCTAGAGGGCAGCGGGGGAACTACGAGCAGTACTTC. This translates into CSARGQRGNYEQYF. V is TRBV20-1 and J is TRBJ2-7; 8 bases fit TRBD2. The germline V gene has CDR1 DFQATT and CDR2 SNEGSKA (reference sequence). Trimming removed 1 base from V and 3 bases from J; junction bases left unmatched: 5. The CDR3 consists of 14 residues.

This clonotype was counted a few times. The rearrangement uses TRBV19 and TRBJ1-1; possibly TRBD1 for D (5 bases). Trimming pared 5 bases from V and 9 bases from J, leaving 13 bases between. Germline CDR1 reads LNHDA; CDR2 reads SQIVND (reference sequence). The CDR3 totals 12 residues. Here the CDR3 DNA reads TGTGCCAGTAGTTCGGGACCGGTCCAAGCTTTCTTT. Its protein product is CASSSGPVQAFF.

This clonotype has a count of ten or more. J is TRBJ1-2 and V is TRBV20-1; D may be TRBD1 (6 bases). This CDR3 contains 12 residues. Germline V CDR1 and CDR2: DFQATT, SNEGSKA (reference sequence). V was shortened by 1 base and J by 5 bases, with 8 bases between the two germline ends. CDR3 bases: TGCAGTGCTAGAGGGGGGCCGTATGGCTACACCTTC. The encoded protein is CSARGGPYGYTF.

This clonotype was detected ten times or more. The chain links TRBV24-1 to TRBJ2-3; TRBD1 is a possible D gene (5 bases). The CDR3 has 17 residues. Germline V gives CDR1 KGHDR, CDR2 SFDVKD. V was pared by 3 bases and J by 2 bases, with 17 bases between. The CDR3 reads CATSDPGADGHTDTQYF. In DNA, the CDR3 is TGTGCCACCAGTGATCCTGGCGCGGACGGACACACAGATACGCAGTATTTT.

This clonotype appeared a few times. V is TRBV7-9 and J is TRBJ1-1; D is perhaps TRBD1 (5 bases). Germline assignment: CDR1 SEHNR and CDR2 FQNEAQ (reference sequence). This CDR3 contains 17 residues. Trimming shortened V by 1 base and J by 1 base, and 16 bases separated the two germline ends. The CDR3 nucleotides are TGTGCCAGCAGCTTAGGGGACTTCGCGGTGGGGAACACTGAAGCTTTCTTT. This sequence encodes CASSLGDFAVGNTEAFF. Based on the CDR3 plus reference TRBV7-9 and TRBJ1-1, the full variable domain is DTGVSQNPRHKITKRGQNVTFRCDPISEHNRLYWYRQTLGQGPEFLTYFQNEAQLEKSRLLSDRFSAERPKGSFSTLEIQRTEQGDSAMYLCASSLGDFAVGNTEAFFGQGTRLTVV.

The J gene is TRBJ2-3, the V gene TRBV7-2; a possible D gene is TRBD2 (5 bases). Trimming shortened V by 5 bases and J by 0 bases, and 15 bases separated the two germline ends. Germline values: CDR1 SGHTA, CDR2 FQGNSA. This CDR3 spans 16 amino acids. The CDR3 DNA follows: TGTGCCAGCAGCCCCCTAGTGCGGGTGAGCACAGATACGCAGTATTTT. Translation: CASSPLVRVSTDTQYF.

This clonotype was seen only a few times. The CDR3 here is CASSLYPRVAFF. The CDR3 DNA follows: TGTGCCAGCAGCTTATACCCACGGGTCGCTTTCTTT. The chain employs TRBV7-2 and TRBJ1-1; D ambiguous. V was shortened by 2 bases and J by 11 bases, with 12 bases between the two germline ends. Germline V gene sequence: CDR1 SGHTA, CDR2 FQGNSA. This CDR3 region has 12 residues.

In this sample, this clonotype turned up many times. The chain carries TRBV7-2 and TRBJ1-5; a weak D match, TRBD1 (5 bases). Germline lookup yields CDR1 SGHTA and CDR2 FQGNSA. The CDR3 runs to 15 residues. V was pared by 4 bases and J by 0 bases, with 10 bases between. CDR3 nucleotide sequence: TGTGCCAGCAGCTCCGACAGAGATAGCAATCAGCCCCAGCATTTT. Its protein product is CASSSDRDSNQPQHF. Supplemented by reference TRBV7-2 and TRBJ1-5, the full variable domain reads GAGVSQSPSNKVTEKGKDVELRCDPISGHTALYWYRQSLGQGLEFLIYFQGNSAPDKSGLPSDRFSAERTGGSVSTLTIQRTQQEDSAVYLCASSSDRDSNQPQHFGDGTRLSIL.

This clonotype was recorded many times. The chain links TRBV20-1 to TRBJ2-1; no firm D call. The CDR3 extends over 10 amino acids. Germline V CDR1 and CDR2: DFQATT, SNEGSKA (reference sequence). Trimming pared 5 bases from V and 9 bases from J, leaving 8 bases between. For the CDR3, the DNA is TGCAGTGCTGGCTTGGTTGAGCAGTTCTTC. Translation gives CSAGLVEQFF.

The chain employs TRBV30 and TRBJ2-1; D might be TRBD2 (5 bases). Deletions cut 3 bases from V and 10 bases from J, with 13 bases between. Germline CDR1 and CDR2: GTSNPN and SVGIG (reference sequence). The CDR3 is 12 amino acids. CDR3 DNA sequence: TGTGCCTGGAGCCTCCCCGGGGAAGAGCAGTTCTTC. This encodes CAWSLPGEEQFF.

The chain combines TRBV19 with TRBJ2-5; D is undetermined. Trimming shortened V by 6 bases and J by 3 bases, and 17 bases separated the two germline ends. The CDR3 covers 15 residues. CDR1 is LNHDA and CDR2 is SQIVND in the germline V gene (reference sequence). The DNA of the CDR3 is TGTGCCAGTAGAGCGCCTGGCGGACCCGAAGAGACCCAGTACTTC. This codes for CASRAPGGPEETQYF.

In its sample, this clonotype was seen many times. The V and J genes are TRBV7-2 and TRBJ2-3, with 9 bases fitting TRBD2. With V trimmed by 1 base and J by 3 bases, 8 bases remained unmatched. Germline-derived CDR1 and CDR2 are SGHTA and FQGNSA. The length of the CDR3 is 17 residues. The CDR3 sequence is CASSLVGSGSLTDTQYF. As DNA, the CDR3 is TGTGCCAGCAGCTTAGTTGGTAGCGGGAGCCTTACAGATACGCAGTATTTT.

Worth noting for this clonotype: A much more abundant neighbour one base away suggests this may be a read error. The chain combines TRBV5-1 with TRBJ2-1; D perhaps matches TRBD1 (5 bases). V lost 5 bases, J lost 2 bases, and 11 bases lay in between. Germline CDR1 reads SGHRS; CDR2 reads YFSETQ. The length of the CDR3 is 14 residues. CDR3 protein: CASRQGLTYNEQFF. For the CDR3, the DNA is TGCGCCAGCAGGCAGGGTCTCACCTACAATGAGCAGTTCTTC.

This clonotype has at least ten counts. The chain carries TRBV29-1 and TRBJ2-7; D not certain. V was shortened by 7 bases and J by 5 bases, with 18 bases between the two germline ends. This CDR3 has 13 residues. Germline V gene lookup returns CDR1 SQVTM and CDR2 ANQGSEA. The CDR3: CSAQTRQLDEQYF. In nucleotides, the CDR3 is TGCAGCGCCCAGACCCGCCAGTTAGACGAGCAGTACTTC.